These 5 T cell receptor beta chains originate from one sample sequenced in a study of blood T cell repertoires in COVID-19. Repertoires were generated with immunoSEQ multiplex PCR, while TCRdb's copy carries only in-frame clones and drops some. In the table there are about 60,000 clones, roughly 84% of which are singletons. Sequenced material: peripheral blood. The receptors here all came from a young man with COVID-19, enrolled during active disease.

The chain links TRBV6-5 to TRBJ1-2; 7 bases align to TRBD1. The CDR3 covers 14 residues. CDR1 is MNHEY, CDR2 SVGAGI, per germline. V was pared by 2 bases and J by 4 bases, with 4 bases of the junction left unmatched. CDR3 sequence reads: CASSYADRSYGYTF. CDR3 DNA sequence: TGTGCCAGCAGTTACGCGGACAGGAGCTATGGCTACACCTTC.

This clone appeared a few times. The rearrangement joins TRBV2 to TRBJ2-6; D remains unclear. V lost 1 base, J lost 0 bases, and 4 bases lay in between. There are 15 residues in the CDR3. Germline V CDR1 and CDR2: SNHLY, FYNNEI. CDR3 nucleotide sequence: TGTGCCAGCAGTGAAGTTATCTCTGGGGCCAACGTCCTGACTTTC. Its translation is CASSEVISGANVLTF.

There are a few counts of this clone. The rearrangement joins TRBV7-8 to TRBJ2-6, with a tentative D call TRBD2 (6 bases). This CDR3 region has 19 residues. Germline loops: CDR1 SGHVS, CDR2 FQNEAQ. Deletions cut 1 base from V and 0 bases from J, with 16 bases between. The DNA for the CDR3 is TGTGCCAGCAGCTTAGTGCCACTAGCTCCAGGCTCTGGGGCCAACGTCCTGACTTTC. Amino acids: CASSLVPLAPGSGANVLTF.

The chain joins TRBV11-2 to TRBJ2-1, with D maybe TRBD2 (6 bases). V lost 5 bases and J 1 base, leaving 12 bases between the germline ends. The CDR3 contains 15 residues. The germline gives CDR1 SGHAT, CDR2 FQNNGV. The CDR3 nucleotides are TGTGCCAGCAGCGGGCGGGACTTATCCTACAATGAGCAGTTCTTC. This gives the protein CASSGRDLSYNEQFF.

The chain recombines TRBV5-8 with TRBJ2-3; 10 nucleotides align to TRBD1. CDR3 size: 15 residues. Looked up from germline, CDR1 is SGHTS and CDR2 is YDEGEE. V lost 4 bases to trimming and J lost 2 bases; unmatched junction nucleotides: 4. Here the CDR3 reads CASSVGQGNTDTQYF. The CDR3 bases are TGTGCCAGCAGCGTGGGACAGGGGAACACAGATACGCAGTATTTT. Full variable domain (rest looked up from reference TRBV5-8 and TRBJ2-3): EAGVTQSPTHLIKTRGQQATLRCSPISGHTSVYWYQQALGLGLQFLLWYDEGEERNRGNFPPRFSGRQFPNYSSELNVNALELEDSALYLCASSVGQGNTDTQYFGPGTRLTVL.